This T cell receptor (beta chain) was profiled in a study of blood T cell repertoires in COVID-19. Turning to the study itself: Both acute and convalescent COVID-19 samples were obtained from the United States, Italy and Spain. The cDNA or gDNA used as material had been derived from T cells, B-cell-depleted T cells, or PBMCs.

Authors' data handling: Amplification with reference gene primers provided the estimates of nucleated cell counts. The protocol was immunoSEQ multiplex PCR, while the TCRdb copy is restricted to in-frame clones and leaves out a portion. V and J calls and clone size follow that table, whereas D and trimming were derived from the DNA. The sample lists under 75,000 clones; about 86% were seen once. Germline lookup yields CDR1 MNHNS and CDR2 SASEGT. Unmatched junction bases numbered 6, after V lost 4 bases and J lost 6 bases. The CDR3 has 16 residues. V usage is TRBV6-1 and J usage is TRBJ2-3; TRBD2 agrees at 14 bases. Sequences were obtained from peripheral blood. This sequence was found in a woman of 80 years or more with active COVID-19. The CDR3 region is CASSAWGTSGGDTQYF. The DNA for the CDR3 is TGTGCCAGCAGTGCGTGGGGGACTAGCGGGGGTGATACGCAGTATTTT.